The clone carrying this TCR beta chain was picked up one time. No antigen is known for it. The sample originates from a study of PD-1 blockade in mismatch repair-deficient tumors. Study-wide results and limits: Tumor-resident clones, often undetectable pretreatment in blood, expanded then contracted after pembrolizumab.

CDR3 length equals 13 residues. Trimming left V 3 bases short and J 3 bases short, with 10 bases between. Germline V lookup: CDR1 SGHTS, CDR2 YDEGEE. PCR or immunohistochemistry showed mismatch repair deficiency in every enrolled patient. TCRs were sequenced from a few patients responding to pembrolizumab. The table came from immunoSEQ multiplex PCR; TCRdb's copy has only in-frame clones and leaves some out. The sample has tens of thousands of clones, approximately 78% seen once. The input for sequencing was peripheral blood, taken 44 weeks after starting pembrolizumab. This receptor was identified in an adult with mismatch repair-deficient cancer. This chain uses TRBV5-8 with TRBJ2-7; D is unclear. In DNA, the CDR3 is TGTGCCAGCAGCTCAGAACCCAGCTACGAGCAGTACTTC. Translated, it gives CASSSEPSYEQYF.